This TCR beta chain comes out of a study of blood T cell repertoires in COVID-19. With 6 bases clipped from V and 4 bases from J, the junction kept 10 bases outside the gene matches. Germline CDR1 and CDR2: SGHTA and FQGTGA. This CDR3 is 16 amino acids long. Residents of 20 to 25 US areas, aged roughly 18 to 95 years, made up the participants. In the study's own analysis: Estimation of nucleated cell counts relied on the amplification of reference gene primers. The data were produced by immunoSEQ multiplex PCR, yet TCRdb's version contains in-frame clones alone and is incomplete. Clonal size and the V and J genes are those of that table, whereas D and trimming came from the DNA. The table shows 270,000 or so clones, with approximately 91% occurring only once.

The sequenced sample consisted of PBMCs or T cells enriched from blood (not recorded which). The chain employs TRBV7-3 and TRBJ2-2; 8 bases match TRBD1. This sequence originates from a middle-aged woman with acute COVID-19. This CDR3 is CASSFSPGGGTGELFF. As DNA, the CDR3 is TGTGCCAGCAGTTTTTCCCCAGGGGGCGGCACCGGGGAGCTGTTTTTT.